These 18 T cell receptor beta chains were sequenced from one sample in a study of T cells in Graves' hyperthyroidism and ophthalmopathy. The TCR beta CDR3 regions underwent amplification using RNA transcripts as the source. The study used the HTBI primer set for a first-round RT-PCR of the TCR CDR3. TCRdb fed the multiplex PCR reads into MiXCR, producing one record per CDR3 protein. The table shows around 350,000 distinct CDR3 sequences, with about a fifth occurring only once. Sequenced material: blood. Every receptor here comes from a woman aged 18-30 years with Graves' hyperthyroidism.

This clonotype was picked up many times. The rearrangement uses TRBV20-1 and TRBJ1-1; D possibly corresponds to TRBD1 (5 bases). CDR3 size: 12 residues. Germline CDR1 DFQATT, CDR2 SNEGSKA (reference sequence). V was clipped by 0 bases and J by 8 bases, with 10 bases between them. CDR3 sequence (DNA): TGCAGTGCTAGAGATCAGGGACCCGAAGCTTTCTTT. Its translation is CSARDQGPEAFF.

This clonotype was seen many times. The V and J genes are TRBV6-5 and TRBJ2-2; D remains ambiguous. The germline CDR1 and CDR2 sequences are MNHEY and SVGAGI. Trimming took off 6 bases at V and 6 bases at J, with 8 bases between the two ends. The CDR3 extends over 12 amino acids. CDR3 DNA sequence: TGTGCCAGCAGGGCGTTACCCGGGGAGCTGTTTTTT. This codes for CASRALPGELFF.

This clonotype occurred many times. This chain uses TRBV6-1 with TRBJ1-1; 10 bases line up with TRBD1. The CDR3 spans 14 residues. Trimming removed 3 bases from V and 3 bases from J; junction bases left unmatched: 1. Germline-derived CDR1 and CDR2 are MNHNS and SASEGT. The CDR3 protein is CASSDGQGDTEAFF. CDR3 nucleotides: TGTGCCAGCAGTGACGGACAGGGGGACACTGAAGCTTTCTTT.

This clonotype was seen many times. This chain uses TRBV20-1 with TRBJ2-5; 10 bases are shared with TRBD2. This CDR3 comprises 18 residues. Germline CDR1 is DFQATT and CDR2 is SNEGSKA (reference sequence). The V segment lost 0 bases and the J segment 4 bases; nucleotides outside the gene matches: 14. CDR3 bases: TGCAGTGCTAGAGATTGGGCTAGCGGGGGCTTCAGGGGAGAGACCCAGTACTTC. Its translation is CSARDWASGGFRGETQYF.

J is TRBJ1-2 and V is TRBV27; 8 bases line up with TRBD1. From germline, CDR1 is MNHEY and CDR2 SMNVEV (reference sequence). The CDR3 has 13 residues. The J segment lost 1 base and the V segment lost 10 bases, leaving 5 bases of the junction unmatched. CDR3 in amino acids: CATKDRDNYGYTF. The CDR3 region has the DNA TGTGCCACCAAGGACAGGGATAACTATGGCTACACCTTC.

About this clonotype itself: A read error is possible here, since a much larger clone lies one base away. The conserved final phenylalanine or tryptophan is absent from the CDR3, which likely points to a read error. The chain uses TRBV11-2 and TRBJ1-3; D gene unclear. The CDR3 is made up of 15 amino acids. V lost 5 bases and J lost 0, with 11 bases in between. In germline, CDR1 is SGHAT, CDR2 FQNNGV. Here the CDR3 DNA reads TGTGCCAGCAGCCTGAGGACGTACTCTGGAAACACCATATATGTT. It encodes CASSLRTYSGNTIYV.

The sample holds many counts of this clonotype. CDR3 bases: TGTGCCAGCAGTTTGACAGCCTATGCATCCTACGAGCAGTACTTC. The encoded protein is CASSLTAYASYEQYF. The chain combines TRBV28 with TRBJ2-7, with D maybe TRBD1 (5 bases). The CDR3 length is 15 residues. CDR1 and CDR2 from the germline V gene are MDHEN and SYDVKM. V lost 3 bases to trimming and J lost 1 base, with 13 bases between them.

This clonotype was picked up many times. CDR3 bases: TGTGCCAGCAGCTTGGCCAGGGGGTCGGAGACCCAGTACTTC. Its protein product is CASSLARGSETQYF. The V gene is TRBV7-3, the J gene TRBJ2-5; TRBD1 matches 7 bases. The CDR3 has 14 amino acids. The germline V gene has CDR1 SGHTA and CDR2 FQGTGA. Unmatched junction bases numbered 6, after V lost 3 bases and J lost 5 bases.

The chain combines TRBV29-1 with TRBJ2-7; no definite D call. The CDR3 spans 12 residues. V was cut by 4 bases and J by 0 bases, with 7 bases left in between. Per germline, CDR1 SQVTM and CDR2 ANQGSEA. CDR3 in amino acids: CSVGAASYEQYF. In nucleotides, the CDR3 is TGCAGCGTTGGGGCGGCCTCCTACGAGCAGTACTTC.

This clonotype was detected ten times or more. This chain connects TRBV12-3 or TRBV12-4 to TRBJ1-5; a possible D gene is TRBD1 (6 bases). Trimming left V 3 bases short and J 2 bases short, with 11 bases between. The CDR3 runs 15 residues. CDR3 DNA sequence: TGTGCCAGCAGTTTTCAACAGGGTGGCAATCAGCCCCAGCATTTT. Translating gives CASSFQQGGNQPQHF.

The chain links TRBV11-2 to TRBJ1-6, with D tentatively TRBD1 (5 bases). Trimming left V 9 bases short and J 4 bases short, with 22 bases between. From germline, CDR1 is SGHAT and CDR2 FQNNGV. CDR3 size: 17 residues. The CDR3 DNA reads TGTGCCAGAAGAGGACGAGGGGAGCAAGGATATAATTCACCCCTCCACTTT. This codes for CARRGRGEQGYNSPLHF.

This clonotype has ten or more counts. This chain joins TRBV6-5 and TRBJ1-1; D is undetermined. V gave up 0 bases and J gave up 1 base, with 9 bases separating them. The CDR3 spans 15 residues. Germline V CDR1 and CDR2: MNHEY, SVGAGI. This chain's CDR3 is CASSYSALRNTEAFF. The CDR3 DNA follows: TGTGCCAGCAGTTACTCGGCCCTCAGGAACACTGAAGCTTTCTTT.

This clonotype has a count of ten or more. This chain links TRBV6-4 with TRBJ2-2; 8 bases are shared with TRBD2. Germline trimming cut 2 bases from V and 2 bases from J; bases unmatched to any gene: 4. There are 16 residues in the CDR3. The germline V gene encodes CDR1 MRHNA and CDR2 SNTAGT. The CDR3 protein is CASSDKAGANTGELFF. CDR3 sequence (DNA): TGTGCCAGCAGTGACAAAGCGGGGGCTAACACCGGGGAGCTGTTTTTT.

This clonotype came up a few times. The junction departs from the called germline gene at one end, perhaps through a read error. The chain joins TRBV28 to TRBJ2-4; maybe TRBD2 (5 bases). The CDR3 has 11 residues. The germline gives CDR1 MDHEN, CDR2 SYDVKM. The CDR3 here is CAEGTKNIKYF. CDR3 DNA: TGTGCCGAGGGAACCAAAAACATTAAGTACTTC.

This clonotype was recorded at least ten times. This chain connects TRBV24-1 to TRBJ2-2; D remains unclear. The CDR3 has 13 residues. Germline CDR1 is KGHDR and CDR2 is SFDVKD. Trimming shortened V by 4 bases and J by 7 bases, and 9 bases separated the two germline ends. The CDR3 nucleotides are TGTGCCACCAGTGAAGTGGGGAACGGGGAGCTGTTTTTT. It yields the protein CATSEVGNGELFF.

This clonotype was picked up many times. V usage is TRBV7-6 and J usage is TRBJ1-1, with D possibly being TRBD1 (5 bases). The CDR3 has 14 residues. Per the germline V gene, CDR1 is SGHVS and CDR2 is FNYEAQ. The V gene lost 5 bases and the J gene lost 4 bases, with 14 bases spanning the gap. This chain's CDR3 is CASSRTGGTTEAFF. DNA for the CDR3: TGTGCCAGCAGCCGTACGGGGGGGACCACTGAAGCTTTCTTT.

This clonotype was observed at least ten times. In DNA form, the CDR3 reads TGTGCCAGCAGCCCCAGATCCCGTCAGGGAGTCTCTGGAAACACCATATATTTT. This sequence encodes CASSPRSRQGVSGNTIYF. The chain recombines TRBV7-6 with TRBJ1-3; perhaps TRBD1 as D (5 bases). Looked up from germline, CDR1 is SGHVS and CDR2 is FNYEAQ. Deletions cut 5 bases from V and 0 bases from J, with 20 bases between. This CDR3 is 18 amino acids long.

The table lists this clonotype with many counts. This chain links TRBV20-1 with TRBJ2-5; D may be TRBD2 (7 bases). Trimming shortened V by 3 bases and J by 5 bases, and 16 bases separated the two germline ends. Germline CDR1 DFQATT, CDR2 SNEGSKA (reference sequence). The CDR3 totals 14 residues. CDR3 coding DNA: TGCAGTGCTAGTCTCGGGGGGCGGTGGGAGACCCAGTACTTC. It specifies CSASLGGRWETQYF.